This T cell receptor (beta chain) was sequenced during a study of Graves' ophthalmopathy and Graves' hyperthyroidism. This CDR3 is built from 16 residues. Germline CDR1 is MNHNY and CDR2 is SVGAGI (reference sequence). V lost 4 bases, J lost 0 bases, and 15 bases lay in between. Only a few counts were recorded for this clonotype. TCR beta CDR3 regions were amplified from RNA transcripts. After a first-round RT-PCR with HTBI primers, a second-round multiplex PCR was run. Via MiXCR, TCRdb re-called the multiplex PCR reads, giving one row per CDR3 protein. The sample yields about 1.1 million distinct CDR3 sequences, less than 45% seen once.

The TCR sequence derives from an adult man with Graves' hyperthyroidism. The chain carries TRBV6-6 and TRBJ1-2; a weak D match, TRBD1 (6 bases). Sequencing used peripheral blood or thyroid tissue (not recorded which). The CDR3 DNA reads as TGTGCCAGCAGTTTAGTACCGGGACAAACTAACTATGGCTACACCTTC. Protein product: CASSLVPGQTNYGYTF.